This entry features one TCR beta chain sequence. TCR beta CDR3 regions were amplified from RNA. The study used the HTBI primer set for a first-round RT-PCR of the TCR CDR3. TCRdb redid the calling of the multiplex PCR reads with MiXCR, one entry per CDR3 protein. The sample holds fewer than 400,000 distinct CDR3 sequences, around a quarter seen once. This sample was taken from a study of T cells in Graves' hyperthyroidism and ophthalmopathy. The V end lost 3 bases, the J end lost 4 bases, and 10 bases lay between the germline ends. CDR3 size: 13 residues. Germline lookup yields CDR1 SGHNT and CDR2 YYREEE (reference sequence).

Sample: blood. The chain carries TRBV5-4 and TRBJ1-1; no clear D gene. This clonotype was sampled from a man aged 50-59 years with Graves' hyperthyroidism. The chain's CDR3 is CASSSSGSTEAFF. Here the CDR3 DNA reads TGTGCCAGCAGCTCCTCGGGGAGCACTGAAGCTTTCTTT.